Reported below is one TCR beta chain. Antigen specificity is unknown. The sample comes from a study of shared clonotypes between healthy human individuals. Study at large: CD8 memory received one plate per donor, CD8 naive two, CD4 memory three and CD4 naive three.

V lost 6 bases to trimming and J lost 8 bases, with 8 bases between them. The CDR3 has 10 amino acids. From germline, CDR1 is SQVTM and CDR2 ANQGSEA. Into CD45RA+ naive and CD45RA-negative memory subsets, the CD4+ cells were split. Each subset's genomic DNA was split evenly across several immunoSEQ plates. The protocol was immunoSEQ multiplex PCR, while the TCRdb copy is restricted to in-frame clones and leaves out a portion. Of roughly 2.2 million clones in the sample, approximately 95% were seen once. Study outcomes and limitations: Non-shared clonotypes showed lower generation probabilities than clonotypes common to all four donors.

The chain carries TRBV29-1 and TRBJ2-1; D may correspond to TRBD1 or TRBD2 (6 bases each). The TCR originated in a man in his late teens or twenties in good health. Some clones in this sample may be carry-over from other donors' samples. The source material was naive CD4+ T cells from PBMCs. Documented subset: CD45RA+ positively selected. The CDR3 protein is CSVRGDEQFF. The CDR3 DNA reads TGCAGCGTGAGGGGGGATGAGCAGTTCTTC.